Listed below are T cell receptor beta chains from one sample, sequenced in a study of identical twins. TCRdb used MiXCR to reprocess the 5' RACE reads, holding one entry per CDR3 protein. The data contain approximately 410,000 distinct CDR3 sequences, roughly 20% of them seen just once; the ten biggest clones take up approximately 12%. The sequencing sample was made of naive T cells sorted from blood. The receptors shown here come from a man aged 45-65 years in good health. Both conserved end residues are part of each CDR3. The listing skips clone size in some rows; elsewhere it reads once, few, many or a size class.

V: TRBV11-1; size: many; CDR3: CASSLAIPEVEGTDTQYF
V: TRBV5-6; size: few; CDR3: CASSQDRGPGQFF
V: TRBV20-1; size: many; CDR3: CSASELEGVTEAFF
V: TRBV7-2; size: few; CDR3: CASSLVGSGMNNEQFF
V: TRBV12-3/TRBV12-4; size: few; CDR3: CASRARTGAYNEQFF
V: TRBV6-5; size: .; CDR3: CASRLGQYSYNEQFF
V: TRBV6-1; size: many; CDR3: CASSSQDGSYEQYF
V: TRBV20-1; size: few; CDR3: CSARDLRRGGRNEQFF
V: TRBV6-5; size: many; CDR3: CASSYTGSGELFF
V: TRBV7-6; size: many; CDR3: CASSASGDSYNEQFF
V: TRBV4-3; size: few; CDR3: CASSQATGASGYTF
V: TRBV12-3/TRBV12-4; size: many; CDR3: CASSFSDKNPQYF
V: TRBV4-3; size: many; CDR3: CASSPEIHHGGSPLHF
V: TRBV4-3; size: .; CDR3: CASSQDSFMAEYNEQFF
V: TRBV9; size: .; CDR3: CASSGSTSSTDTQYF
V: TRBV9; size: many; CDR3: CASSVGEAGGLDEQYF
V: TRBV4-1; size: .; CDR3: CASSQRTGTRANEKLFF
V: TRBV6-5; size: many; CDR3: CASSYSAGGETQYF
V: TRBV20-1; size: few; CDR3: CSARALFKAGGSYNEQFF
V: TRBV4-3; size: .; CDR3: CASSQDQTRGYTF
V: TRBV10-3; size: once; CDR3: CAIGDRDINEELFF
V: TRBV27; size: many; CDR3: CASSFEGHRTDTQYF
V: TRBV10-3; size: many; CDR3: CAISVGLAVYEQYF
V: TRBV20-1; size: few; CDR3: CSASLPGGVKNIQYF
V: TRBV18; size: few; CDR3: CASSPPTAKGEQYF
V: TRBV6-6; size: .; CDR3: CASSYLSADEQFF
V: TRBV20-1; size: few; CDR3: CSARVLLAGASDEQFF
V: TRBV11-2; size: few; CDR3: CASSSEPLSGNAIYF